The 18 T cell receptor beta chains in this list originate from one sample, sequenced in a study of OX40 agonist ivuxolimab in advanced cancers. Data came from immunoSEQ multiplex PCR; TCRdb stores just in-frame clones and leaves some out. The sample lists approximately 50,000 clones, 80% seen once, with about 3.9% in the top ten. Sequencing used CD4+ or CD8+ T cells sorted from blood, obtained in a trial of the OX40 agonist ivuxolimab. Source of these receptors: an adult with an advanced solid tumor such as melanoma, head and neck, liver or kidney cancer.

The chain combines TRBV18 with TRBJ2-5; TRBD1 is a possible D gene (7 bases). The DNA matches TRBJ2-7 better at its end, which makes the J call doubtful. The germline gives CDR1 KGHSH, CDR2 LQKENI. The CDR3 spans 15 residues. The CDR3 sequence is CASSPGAGGNYEQYF. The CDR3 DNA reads TGTGCCAGCTCACCAGGGGCAGGGGGGAATTACGAGCAGTACTTC.

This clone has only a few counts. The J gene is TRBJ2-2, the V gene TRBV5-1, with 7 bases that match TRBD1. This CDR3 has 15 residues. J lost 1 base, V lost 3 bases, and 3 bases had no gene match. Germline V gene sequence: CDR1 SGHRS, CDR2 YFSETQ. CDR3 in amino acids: CASSWGTENTGELFF. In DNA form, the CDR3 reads TGCGCCAGCAGCTGGGGGACAGAGAACACCGGGGAGCTGTTTTTT. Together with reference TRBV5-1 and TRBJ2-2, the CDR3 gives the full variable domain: KAGVTQTPRYLIKTRGQQVTLSCSPISGHRSVSWYQQTPGQGLQFLFEYFSETQRNKGNFPGRFSGRQFSNSRSEMNVSTLELGDSALYLCASSWGTENTGELFFGEGSRLTVL.

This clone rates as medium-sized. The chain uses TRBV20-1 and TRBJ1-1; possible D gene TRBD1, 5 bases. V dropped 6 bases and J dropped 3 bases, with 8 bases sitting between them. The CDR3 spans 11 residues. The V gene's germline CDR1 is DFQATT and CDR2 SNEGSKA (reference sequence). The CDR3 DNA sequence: TGCAGTGCATCGACAGACACTGAAGCTTTCTTT. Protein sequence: CSASTDTEAFF.

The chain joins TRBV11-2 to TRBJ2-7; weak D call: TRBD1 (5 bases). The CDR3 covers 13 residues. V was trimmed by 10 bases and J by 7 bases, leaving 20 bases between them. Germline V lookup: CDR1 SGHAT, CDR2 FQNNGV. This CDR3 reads CATSWAGSKEQYF. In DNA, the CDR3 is TGTGCCACCAGTTGGGCAGGGTCGAAAGAGCAGTACTTC.

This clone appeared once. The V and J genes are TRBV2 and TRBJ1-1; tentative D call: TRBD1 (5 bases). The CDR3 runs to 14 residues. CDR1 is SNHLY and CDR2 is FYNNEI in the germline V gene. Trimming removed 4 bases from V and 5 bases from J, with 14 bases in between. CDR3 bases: TGTGCCAGCAGTGCCACCAGGGAGGGGACTGAAGCTTTCTTT. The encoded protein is CASSATREGTEAFF. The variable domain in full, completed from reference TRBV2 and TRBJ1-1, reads EPEVTQTPSHQVTQMGQEVILRCVPISNHLYFYWYRQILGQKVEFLVSFYNNEISEKSEIFDDQFSVERPDGSNFTLKIRSTKLEDSAMYFCASSATREGTEAFFGQGTRLTVV.

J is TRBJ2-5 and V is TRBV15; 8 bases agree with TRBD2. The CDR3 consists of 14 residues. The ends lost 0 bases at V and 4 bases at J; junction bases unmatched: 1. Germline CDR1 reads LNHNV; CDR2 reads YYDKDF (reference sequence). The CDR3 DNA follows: TGTGCCACCAGCAGAGATCGGGGGGGAGAGACCCAGTACTTC. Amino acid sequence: CATSRDRGGETQYF.

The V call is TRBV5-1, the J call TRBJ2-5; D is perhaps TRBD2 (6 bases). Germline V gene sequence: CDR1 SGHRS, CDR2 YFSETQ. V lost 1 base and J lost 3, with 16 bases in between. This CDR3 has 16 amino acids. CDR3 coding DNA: TGCGCCAGCAGCTTGTTGGACTACCCCTTTAAAGAGACCCAGTACTTC. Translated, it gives CASSLLDYPFKETQYF.

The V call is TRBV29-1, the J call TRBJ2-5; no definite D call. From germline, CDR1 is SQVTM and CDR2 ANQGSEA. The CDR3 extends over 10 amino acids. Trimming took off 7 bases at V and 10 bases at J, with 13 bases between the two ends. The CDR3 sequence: CSGGWADQYF. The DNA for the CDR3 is TGCAGCGGGGGATGGGCGGACCAGTACTTC.

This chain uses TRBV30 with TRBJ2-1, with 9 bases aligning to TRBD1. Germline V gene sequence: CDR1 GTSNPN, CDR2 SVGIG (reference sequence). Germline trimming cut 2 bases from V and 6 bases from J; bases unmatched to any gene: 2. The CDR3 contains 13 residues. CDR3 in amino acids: CAWSRDRANEQFF. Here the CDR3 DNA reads TGTGCCTGGAGTCGGGACAGGGCCAATGAGCAGTTCTTC.

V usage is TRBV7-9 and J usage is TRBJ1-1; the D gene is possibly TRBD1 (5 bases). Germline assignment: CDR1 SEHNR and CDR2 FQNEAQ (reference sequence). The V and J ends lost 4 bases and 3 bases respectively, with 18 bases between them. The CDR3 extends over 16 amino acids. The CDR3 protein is CASSSDSEWLYTEAFF. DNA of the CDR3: TGTGCCAGCAGCTCCGACAGCGAGTGGTTGTACACTGAAGCTTTCTTT.

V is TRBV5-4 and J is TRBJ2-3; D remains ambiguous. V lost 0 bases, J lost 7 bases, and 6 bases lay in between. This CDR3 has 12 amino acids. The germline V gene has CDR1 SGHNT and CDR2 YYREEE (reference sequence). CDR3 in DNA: TGTGCCAGCAGCTTGGTTGATAATACGCAGTATTTT. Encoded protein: CASSLVDNTQYF.

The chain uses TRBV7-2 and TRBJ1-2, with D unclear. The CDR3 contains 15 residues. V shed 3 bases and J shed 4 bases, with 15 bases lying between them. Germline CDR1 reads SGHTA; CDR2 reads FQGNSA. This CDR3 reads CASSFRNGPLYGYTF. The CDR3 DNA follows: TGTGCCAGCAGCTTCCGTAATGGGCCCCTCTATGGCTACACCTTC.

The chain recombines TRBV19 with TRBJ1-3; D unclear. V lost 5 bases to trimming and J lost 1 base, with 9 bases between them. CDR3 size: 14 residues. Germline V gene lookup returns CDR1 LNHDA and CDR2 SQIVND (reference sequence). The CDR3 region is CASSSGRSGNTIYF. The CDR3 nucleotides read TGTGCCAGTAGTTCCGGGAGGTCTGGAAACACCATATATTTT.

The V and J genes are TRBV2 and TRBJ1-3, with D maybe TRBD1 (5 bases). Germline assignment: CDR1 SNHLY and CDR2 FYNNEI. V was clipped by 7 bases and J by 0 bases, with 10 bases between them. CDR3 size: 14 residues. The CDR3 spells CASTAGSSGNTIYF. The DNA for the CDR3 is TGTGCCAGCACAGCAGGGAGCTCTGGAAACACCATATATTTT.

The DNA of the CDR3 is TGTGCCAGCTCACCGTCGACAGGGGATGAGCAGTACTTC. Protein: CASSPSTGDEQYF. The V gene is TRBV18, the J gene TRBJ2-7; 8 nucleotides match TRBD1. CDR3 length: 13 residues. The trim removed 3 bases at V and 7 bases at J, leaving 5 bases unmatched. Germline CDR1 is KGHSH and CDR2 is LQKENI.

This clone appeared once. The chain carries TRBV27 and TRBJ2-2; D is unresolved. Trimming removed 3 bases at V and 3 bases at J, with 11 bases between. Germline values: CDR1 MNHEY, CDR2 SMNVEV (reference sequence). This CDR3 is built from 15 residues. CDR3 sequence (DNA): TGTGCCAGCAGTTTTAATCTGGCTTACACCGGGGAGCTGTTTTTT. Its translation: CASSFNLAYTGELFF.

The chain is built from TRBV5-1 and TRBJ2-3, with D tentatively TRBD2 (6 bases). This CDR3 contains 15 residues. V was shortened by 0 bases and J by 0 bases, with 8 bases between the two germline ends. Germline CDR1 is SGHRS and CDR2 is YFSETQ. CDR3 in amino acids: CASSLVSGSTDTQYF. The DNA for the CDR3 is TGCGCCAGCAGCTTGGTGAGCGGGAGCACAGATACGCAGTATTTT.

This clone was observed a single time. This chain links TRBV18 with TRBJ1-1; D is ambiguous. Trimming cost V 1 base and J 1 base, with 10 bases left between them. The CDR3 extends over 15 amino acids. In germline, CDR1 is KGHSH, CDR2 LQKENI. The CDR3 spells CASSPQPGPNTEAFF. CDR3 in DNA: TGTGCCAGCTCACCACAACCAGGCCCGAACACTGAAGCTTTCTTT.